The present entry profiles one TCR beta chain with its context. This clone is a singleton in its sample. The specificity of this receptor is unknown. No much larger clone exists at a distance of one base, and base qualities are not known. For the CD8 naive samples, CD45RO-negative cells were positively selected for CCR7, yielding a CD45RA+CCR7+ population from which TemRA cells were excluded. The donors were healthy, HIV-negative adults who had no recently reported acute infections or vaccinations. Every donor was a Caucasian adult living in Nashville, Tennessee, USA. Blood was obtained by leukapheresis, after which PBMCs were separated by Ficoll-Histopaque density gradient centrifugation and cryopreserved in liquid nitrogen vapor phase. Analytical flow cytometry was used to check the purity and quantity of every magnetically sorted T cell population. From each sorted fraction, genomic DNA was isolated and quantified by UV absorbance on a Nanodrop 2000c.

The data originate from a study of shared clonotypes between healthy human individuals (dated by TCRdb to about 2020). Study-wide context: A couple of women and a few men aged 18 to 49 years were included in the cohort. For each donor, three plates each were used for CD4 naive and CD4 memory, two plates were used for CD8 naive, and one plate was used for CD8 memory. To estimate repertoire size and how much clonotypes are shared between individuals, the study performed deep sequencing of blood TCR repertoires from a few healthy adults. Different laboratories and diverse techniques were used to prepare libraries and sequence TCR repertoires, to increase sequencing depth and limit assay-specific biases. Leukapheresis yielded between about 0.94 and 10 billion PBMCs per donor.

Using the deep immunoSEQ assay, TCR CDR3 regions were amplified from genomic DNA by multiplex PCR. Genomic DNA extracted from each cell subset was distributed evenly over all wells of several immunoSEQ 96-well plates, and each plate served as one replicate. Each replicate PCR for sorted subsets received around 200 ng genomic DNA, equal to tens of thousands of T cell genomes. The purified libraries were quantified using a Qubit 3.0 fluorometer, sized with a Bioanalyzer 2100, and then quantified again using the KAPA Library Quantification kit. Each immunoSEQ 96-well plate was sequenced on its own single-read 150-cycle Illumina NextSeq 550 flow cell. The original pipeline was this. Because the immunoSEQ output included only junctional sequences and no quality scores, the filtering could not be the same as the filtering used for full-length reads. Sequences were annotated with PyIR, a Python wrapper for IgBLAST v1.9, and V/J genes and CDR3 were assigned using IMGT germline references. Reads with weak V/J assignments (E-value above 1e-6), missing CDR3, stop codons, out-of-frame junctions, or ambiguous translated residues were removed. A V3J clonotype was defined by an identical inferred V gene, J gene, and CDR3 amino acid sequence. To compute the percentage overlap between repertoires, the number of shared unique clonotypes was divided by the size of the smaller repertoire. Three approaches were used to assess repertoire richness: RTK rarefaction, the Chao1 estimator, and Recon v2.1 estimates of unobserved clonotypes. For all TCRbeta clonotypes obtained by the gDNA method from a few donors, generation probabilities were computed with OLGA. In its TCRdb copy, this immuneACCESS table keeps in-frame sequences only and misses some clones. Where compared with another copy, unresolved V genes explain less than half of these, and the others have no known cause. Clone size and the V and J calls come from that table; the DNA yielded D and trimming. The sample yields approximately 2,000,000 clones; roughly 95% were counted once. Clones ranked in the top ten supply over 1.5% of the sample.

From the germline V gene, CDR1 is KGHSH and CDR2 is LQKENI. The CDR3 sequence holds 15 residues, the cysteine and phenylalanine included. Here the CDR3 DNA is all that survives: 45 bases in frame from base 1. At the junction V is shortened by 2 bases and J by 4 bases, with 14 bases in between. Paper-wide results and their limitations: When several donors were compared, the shared fraction of clonotypes was around 5% for naive CD4, around 3.6% for naive CD8, 2.3% for memory CD4, and 0.3% to 0.5% for memory CD8. Estimated clonotype richness was generally larger for naive than for memory subsets. Compared with non-shared clonotypes, the clonotypes found in all four sorted-subset donors had higher generation probabilities. Because the study included only a small number of donors, the genetic and exposure-history diversity represented was limited. Even with the large sequencing depth, rarefaction of the sorted-subset datasets indicated that sequencing was incomplete. Pairwise subsampling indicated that sequencing depth was expected to affect the degree of clonotype sharing among donors. Sampling was restricted to blood, and TCR repertoires in tissues likely differ from the TCR repertoires found in blood.

Specimen: naive CD8+ T cells from PBMCs. The meaning of the sample's cell subset or site label: CD45RA+CCR7+. The sequence was obtained from a man aged 18 to 29 in good health. Some clones in this sample may be carry-over from other donors' samples. This chain joins TRBV18 to TRBJ1-1; tentative D gene TRBD1, with 5 bases matching. This receptor carries the CDR3 CASSPGGGAGTEAFF. The bases are TGTGCCAGCTCACCAGGGGGGGGAGCTGGCACTGAAGCTTTCTTT. The variable domain in full, with residues beyond the CDR3 obtained from the reference TRBV18 and TRBJ1-1 genes, is NAGVMQNPRHLVRRRGQEARLRCSPMKGHSHVYWYRQLPEEGLKFMVYLQKENIIDESGMPKERFSAEFPKEGPSILRIQQVVRGDSAAYFCASSPGGGAGTEAFFGQGTRLTVV.